The 14 T cell receptor beta chains below were found in one sample sequenced in a study of CD4 T cells in relation to SARS-CoV-2 and coronaviruses. Assay used: immunoSEQ multiplex PCR; TCRdb lists only in-frame clones, some missing. The repertoire has 20,000 to 25,000 clones, approximately 82% of them found once; the top ten carry around a sixth. Antigens for these TCRs are unknown. CD4+ T cells from unexposed donors were obtained before the COVID-19 pandemic (2011-2018). The cells were cultured for approximately ten days before CD4+ T cells were isolated. Sequences were obtained from CD4+ T cells from PBMCs, cultured in vitro. Receptors were obtained from a human donor in good health.

This chain links TRBV30 with TRBJ1-6; no reliable D call. Germline V lookup: CDR1 GTSNPN, CDR2 SVGIG (reference sequence). Trimming shortened V by 2 bases and J by 7 bases, and 18 bases separated the two germline ends. The CDR3 is 16 residues long. The CDR3 spells CAWSIREHRNNSPLHF. The CDR3 DNA is TGTGCCTGGAGTATCCGAGAACACCGAAACAATTCACCCCTCCACTTT.

The V gene is TRBV28, the J gene TRBJ1-5; D is unresolved. This CDR3 is 14 amino acids long. Germline V gene lookup returns CDR1 MDHEN and CDR2 SYDVKM. V was clipped by 8 bases and J by 2 bases, with 13 bases between them. For the CDR3, the DNA is TGTGCCAGCTCCCATCCATGGGGCAATCAGCCCCAGCATTTT. It encodes CASSHPWGNQPQHF.

J is TRBJ2-3 and V is TRBV2, with 7 bases that match TRBD2. Germline V gene sequence: CDR1 SNHLY, CDR2 FYNNEI. The CDR3 length is 14 residues. The junction had 6 bases not matched to a gene; V was cut back by 8 bases and J by 1 base. Written as DNA, the CDR3 is TGTGCCAGCTTGGGACGGGGGGGCACAGATACGCAGTATTTT. Its translation: CASLGRGGTDTQYF.

This sequence joins TRBV24-1 and TRBJ2-2; D not resolved. Per the germline V gene, CDR1 is KGHDR and CDR2 is SFDVKD. There are 16 residues in the CDR3. Trimming stripped 3 bases from V and 2 bases from J, with 12 bases between. Here the CDR3 reads CATSDPRVTNTGELFF. The CDR3 region has the DNA TGTGCCACCAGTGATCCCCGGGTCACCAACACCGGGGAGCTGTTTTTT.

In this sample, this clone turned up a few times. The J gene is TRBJ1-4, the V gene TRBV18; unclear D gene. The V gene's germline CDR1 is KGHSH and CDR2 LQKENI. The CDR3 sequence is 16 residues long. V was shortened by 5 bases and J by 5 bases, with 18 bases between the two germline ends. The CDR3: CASSISGPPLNEKLFF. CDR3 in DNA: TGTGCCAGCTCAATCTCCGGGCCACCCCTCAATGAAAAACTGTTTTTT.

V is TRBV7-9 and J is TRBJ1-4; D perhaps matches TRBD1 (5 bases). The CDR3 extends over 15 amino acids. Trimming took off 1 base at V and 6 bases at J, with 12 bases between the two ends. Germline CDR1 is SEHNR and CDR2 is FQNEAQ (reference sequence). The CDR3 is CASSLGRGPDEKLFF. The CDR3 coding sequence is TGTGCCAGCAGCTTAGGTAGGGGTCCGGATGAAAAACTGTTTTTT.

The chain links TRBV6-5 to TRBJ1-2; D ambiguous. Between the trimmed V and J ends, which lost 8 bases and 3 bases, there was a span of 13 bases. Germline loops: CDR1 MNHEY, CDR2 SVGAGI. This CDR3 has 13 amino acids. Written as DNA, the CDR3 is TGTGCCAGCGCCGTGGCCAGCGACTATGGCTACACCTTC. This codes for CASAVASDYGYTF.

V gene TRBV7-3 combines with J gene TRBJ2-1; a weak D match, TRBD2 (5 bases). Trimming took off 5 bases at V and 10 bases at J, with 15 bases between the two ends. Germline assignment: CDR1 SGHTA and CDR2 FQGTGA. The CDR3 has 13 amino acids. In DNA form, the CDR3 reads TGTGCCAGCAGCCCCTTTTCTGAGGGAGAGCAGTTCTTC. Protein sequence: CASSPFSEGEQFF.

V gene TRBV7-9 combines with J gene TRBJ2-3, with D perhaps matching TRBD2 (6 bases). In germline, CDR1 is SEHNR, CDR2 FQNEAQ (reference sequence). Between the trimmed V and J ends, which lost 0 bases and 1 base, there was a span of 14 bases. There are 17 residues in the CDR3. CDR3 sequence (DNA): TGTGCCAGCAGCTTAGCGCGGGACTCAAGAGGCACAGATACGCAGTATTTT. Protein product: CASSLARDSRGTDTQYF.

The chain recombines TRBV7-8 with TRBJ1-5; maybe TRBD1 (5 bases). The germline V gene has CDR1 SGHVS and CDR2 FQNEAQ. V shed 3 bases and J shed 4 bases, with 7 bases lying between them. The CDR3 consists of 13 residues. CDR3 loop: CASSFGGNQPQHF. In DNA form, the CDR3 reads TGTGCCAGCAGCTTCGGGGGAAATCAGCCCCAGCATTTT.

J is TRBJ1-2 and V is TRBV3-1 (or the pseudogene TRBV3-2), with TRBD1 matching 8 bases. Germline-derived CDR1 and CDR2 are LGHDT and YNNKEL (reference sequence). This CDR3 comprises 15 residues. The V segment lost 1 base and the J segment 8 bases; nucleotides outside the gene matches: 9. The CDR3 DNA reads TGTGCCAGCAGCCAAGTTGGGCAGGGGGCGTACGGCTACACCTTC. Translated: CASSQVGQGAYGYTF.

This chain joins TRBV5-1 and TRBJ1-1; D not resolved. The germline gives CDR1 SGHRS, CDR2 YFSETQ. V was cut by 1 base and J by 10 bases, with 17 bases left in between. The CDR3 covers 14 residues. The CDR3 reads CASSLSGSDPLAFF. The CDR3 region has the DNA TGCGCCAGCAGCTTGTCGGGGTCCGATCCACTAGCTTTCTTT.

This clone was counted a few times. The V call is TRBV10-3, the J call TRBJ1-1, with D unclear. This CDR3 spans 14 amino acids. The germline V gene encodes CDR1 ENHRY and CDR2 SYGVKD. Between the trimmed V and J ends, which lost 4 bases and 0 bases, there was a span of 9 bases. The CDR3 protein is CAISVDLLNTEAFF. In DNA, the CDR3 is TGTGCCATCAGTGTCGACCTTCTGAACACTGAAGCTTTCTTT.

This chain connects TRBV6-5 to TRBJ1-1; possible D gene TRBD1, 6 bases. Germline V CDR1 and CDR2: MNHEY, SVGAGI. The CDR3 is 13 amino acids. V was trimmed by 9 bases and J by 3 bases, leaving 14 bases between them. CDR3 region: CASHREAYTEAFF. The CDR3 DNA sequence: TGTGCCAGTCACAGGGAGGCTTACACTGAAGCTTTCTTT.